The 29 T cell receptor beta chains listed next were all sequenced from one sample in a study of cytomegalovirus exposure and HLA in healthy donors. A multiplex PCR was run with 60 Vbeta primers and 13 Jbeta primers. The method was immunoSEQ multiplex PCR; TCRdb's version includes in-frame clones alone and lacks a portion of them. The sample consists of 120,000 to 150,000 clones, roughly four fifths of them appearing once. Material for sequencing was PBMCs. Receptor source: a woman between 40 and 55 years old in good health and CMV-seronegative.

The chain couples TRBV9 to TRBJ2-1; D is possibly TRBD2 (6 bases). Per the germline V gene, CDR1 is SGDLS and CDR2 is YYNGEE. The CDR3 is 15 residues long. Trimming left V 0 bases short and J 4 bases short, with 11 bases between. The CDR3 DNA reads TGTGCCAGCAGCGTAGGGACTATTCCTTACAATGAGCAGTTCTTC. It encodes CASSVGTIPYNEQFF.

This chain joins TRBV28 and TRBJ2-7, with 12 bases fitting TRBD2. The CDR3 has 14 amino acids. Germline V CDR1 and CDR2: MDHEN, SYDVKM. V shed 4 bases, J shed 7 bases, and the junction held 5 bases outside the gene matches. The CDR3 DNA sequence: TGTGCCAGCAGTTCCCCGGGACTAGCGGGTGAGCAGTACTTC. Its translation: CASSSPGLAGEQYF.

The V and J genes are TRBV6-5 and TRBJ2-5; 7 nucleotides match TRBD1. The CDR3 sequence is 13 residues long. Germline V gives CDR1 MNHEY, CDR2 SVGAGI. Losses at the gene ends were 6 bases for V and 7 bases for J; bases not matched to a gene: 8. The CDR3 DNA follows: TGTGCCAGCAGATTAAGACAGGGAGCGACCCAGTACTTC. It is translated as CASRLRQGATQYF.

This clone turned up a few times. The J gene is TRBJ1-2, the V gene TRBV5-1; D is undetermined. V was cut by 5 bases and J by 0 bases, with 8 bases left in between. This CDR3 has 13 amino acids. Germline CDR1 reads SGHRS; CDR2 reads YFSETQ. CDR3 DNA sequence: TGCGCCAGCAGGCCCGTAGCTAACTATGGCTACACCTTC. Translating it yields CASRPVANYGYTF.

J is TRBJ2-2 and V is TRBV21-1; the table's TRBD2 call for D was not verified on the DNA. TRBV21-1 is recorded as a pseudogene. The CDR3 is 19 residues long. The CDR3 sequence: CASSNTTSGSYDNTGELFF. The CDR3 region has the DNA TGTGCCAGCAGCAATACAACTAGCGGGAGTTACGACAACACCGGGGAGCTGTTTTTT.

With regard to this clone: Other DNA sequences in the same sample also yield this CDR3. The chain carries TRBV5-4 and TRBJ2-3; the match to TRBD2 covers 10 bases. The junction had 6 bases not matched to a gene; V was cut back by 5 bases and J by 0 bases. The CDR3 sequence is 16 residues long. Looked up from germline, CDR1 is SGHNT and CDR2 is YYREEE (reference sequence). The CDR3: CASSLGLAASTDTQYF. As DNA, the CDR3 is TGTGCCAGCAGTTTAGGACTAGCGGCTAGCACAGATACGCAGTATTTT.

The genes are TRBV5-1 and TRBJ2-1; 7 positions agree with TRBD1. This CDR3 is 14 amino acids long. The V and J ends lost 4 bases and 3 bases, in that order; junction bases with no gene match: 4. Germline CDR1 reads SGHRS; CDR2 reads YFSETQ. The CDR3 loop reads CASSLGQSYNEQFF. The CDR3, as DNA: TGCGCCAGCAGCCTGGGACAGAGCTACAATGAGCAGTTCTTC.

CDR3 sequence reads: CASSERWGRETQYF. CDR3 DNA: TGTGCCAGCAGTGAACGTTGGGGCAGGGAGACCCAGTACTTC. The rearrangement joins TRBV6-1 to TRBJ2-5; perhaps TRBD1 as D (5 bases). V was shortened by 2 bases and J by 5 bases, with 12 bases between the two germline ends. This CDR3 is 14 amino acids long. Per germline, CDR1 MNHNS and CDR2 SASEGT.

The chain employs TRBV28 and TRBJ1-4; TRBD1 agrees at 8 bases. Germline CDR1 is MDHEN and CDR2 is SYDVKM. This CDR3 region has 16 residues. V gave up 6 bases and J gave up 2 bases; unmatched junction bases: 8. CDR3 in amino acids: CASSPPRTGTNEKLFF. The CDR3 nucleotides read TGTGCCAGCAGCCCCCCCCGGACAGGGACTAATGAAAAACTGTTTTTT.

The chain carries TRBV10-3 and TRBJ1-2; 7 nucleotides align to TRBD1. V was clipped by 2 bases and J by 4 bases; unmatched bases: 7. Per the germline V gene, CDR1 is ENHRY and CDR2 is SYGVKD. This CDR3 contains 15 residues. CDR3 protein: CAISEGTASGYGYTF. Written as DNA, the CDR3 is TGTGCCATCAGTGAGGGGACAGCAAGCGGCTATGGCTACACCTTC.

The chain joins TRBV4-2 to TRBJ2-7, with 12 nucleotides matching TRBD2. The CDR3 runs 14 residues. V was clipped by 5 bases and J by 2 bases; unmatched bases: 1. The germline gives CDR1 LGHNA, CDR2 YNFKEQ. The CDR3 spells CASSSSGRAYEQYF. In nucleotides, the CDR3 is TGTGCCAGCAGCTCTAGCGGGAGGGCCTACGAGCAGTACTTC.

This sequence joins TRBV7-2 and TRBJ1-4; D is unclear. Germline V CDR1 and CDR2: SGHTA, FQGNSA. V lost 0 bases to trimming and J lost 8 bases, with 13 bases between them. This CDR3 comprises 15 residues. CDR3 DNA: TGTGCCAGCAGCTTAGCGTCGGGGTTTGGGGAAAAACTGTTTTTT. As protein: CASSLASGFGEKLFF. Based on the CDR3 plus reference TRBV7-2 and TRBJ1-4, the full variable domain is GAGVSQSPSNKVTEKGKDVELRCDPISGHTALYWYRQSLGQGLEFLIYFQGNSAPDKSGLPSDRFSAERTGGSVSTLTIQRTQQEDSAVYLCASSLASGFGEKLFFGSGTQLSVL.

This chain connects TRBV15 to TRBJ2-5; the match to TRBD2 covers 7 bases. The assigned J gene may be wrong: the sequence end matches TRBJ2-7 better. Germline loops: CDR1 LNHNV, CDR2 YYDKDF (reference sequence). This CDR3 contains 15 residues. CDR3 in DNA: TGTGCCACCAGCACCGGACTAGACGCGGGCTACGAGCAGTACTTC. It is translated as CATSTGLDAGYEQYF.

The rearrangement uses TRBV19 and TRBJ1-2; 7 bases fit TRBD1. CDR3 length: 14 amino acids. The V segment lost 5 bases and the J segment 0 bases; nucleotides outside the gene matches: 3. Germline V CDR1 and CDR2: LNHDA, SQIVND (reference sequence). The CDR3 here is CASSRDSTNYGYTF. In DNA form, the CDR3 reads TGTGCCAGTAGTCGGGACAGTACTAACTATGGCTACACCTTC. The whole variable domain, filled in from reference TRBV19 and TRBJ1-2, reads DGGITQSPKYLFRKEGQNVTLSCEQNLNHDAMYWYRQDPGQGLRLIYYSQIVNDFQKGDIAEGYSVSREKKESFPLTVTSAQKNPTAFYLCASSRDSTNYGYTFGSGTRLTVV.

The rearrangement links TRBV5-4 to TRBJ1-3; weak D call: TRBD1 (5 bases). The V gene's germline CDR1 is SGHNT and CDR2 YYREEE (reference sequence). Trimming shortened V by 0 bases and J by 4 bases, and 11 bases separated the two germline ends. This CDR3 has 15 residues. CDR3: CASSLGAGVGNTIYF. In nucleotides, the CDR3 is TGTGCCAGCAGCTTGGGCGCGGGGGTGGGAAACACCATATATTTT.

Only a few counts were recorded for this clone. The chain employs TRBV28 and TRBJ2-5; 7 bases line up with TRBD2. This CDR3 region has 18 residues. Unmatched junction bases numbered 18, after V lost 1 base and J lost 7 bases. Germline V CDR1 and CDR2: MDHEN, SYDVKM. CDR3 protein: CASSLYGMLGTTWRTQYF. In DNA form, the CDR3 reads TGTGCCAGCAGTTTATACGGCATGTTAGGGACTACATGGAGGACCCAGTACTTC.

The V and J genes are TRBV2 and TRBJ2-5, with D uncertain. Germline CDR1 reads SNHLY; CDR2 reads FYNNEI. Trimming pared 2 bases from V and 2 bases from J, leaving 3 bases between. The CDR3 is 12 amino acids. This chain's CDR3 is CASSEQQETQYF. DNA for the CDR3: TGTGCCAGCAGTGAACAGCAAGAGACCCAGTACTTC.

This chain connects TRBV19 to TRBJ2-1; D not certain. This CDR3 contains 11 residues. Germline V gives CDR1 LNHDA, CDR2 SQIVND (reference sequence). Trimming took off 3 bases at V and 10 bases at J, with 7 bases between the two ends. The CDR3 loop is CASSIGSEQFF. The CDR3 DNA follows: TGTGCCAGTAGTATCGGGTCGGAGCAGTTCTTC.

J is TRBJ2-7 and V is TRBV19; a weak D match, TRBD2 (6 bases). CDR1 and CDR2 from the germline V gene are LNHDA and SQIVND (reference sequence). This CDR3 region has 15 residues. With 5 bases removed from V and 0 bases from J, the gap between germline ends came to 14 bases. The CDR3 loop is CASSLGGDSSYEQYF. CDR3 coding DNA: TGTGCCAGTAGTCTGGGAGGTGACAGCTCCTACGAGCAGTACTTC.

This rearrangement joins TRBV7-2 to TRBJ1-2, with D uncertain. The germline V and J ends were trimmed by 7 bases and 0 bases, with 9 bases remaining between them. This CDR3 is 13 amino acids long. From germline, CDR1 is SGHTA and CDR2 FQGNSA. Here the CDR3 DNA reads TGTGCCAGCACCGTTAGCCCTAACTATGGCTACACCTTC. As protein: CASTVSPNYGYTF. Full variable domain (remainder filled in from reference TRBV7-2 and TRBJ1-2): GAGVSQSPSNKVTEKGKDVELRCDPISGHTALYWYRQSLGQGLEFLIYFQGNSAPDKSGLPSDRFSAERTGGSVSTLTIQRTQQEDSAVYLCASTVSPNYGYTFGSGTRLTVV.

This clone was counted a single time. This CDR3 is CASSLRQLQETQYF. The CDR3 region has the DNA TGTGCCAGCAGCTTAAGACAGCTCCAAGAGACCCAGTACTTC. The chain employs TRBV7-2 and TRBJ2-5; tentatively, D is TRBD1 (5 bases). This CDR3 has 14 residues. CDR1 is SGHTA and CDR2 is FQGNSA in the germline V gene. Between the trimmed V and J ends, which lost 2 bases and 1 base, there was a span of 8 bases.

The J gene is TRBJ1-2, the V gene TRBV7-8; possible D gene TRBD1, 5 bases. V lost 2 bases to trimming and J lost 0 bases, with 13 bases between them. CDR1 and CDR2 from the germline V gene are SGHVS and FQNEAQ. The CDR3 is made up of 16 amino acids. The CDR3 region has the DNA TGTGCCAGCAGCTTAACTTTGGGGGGAGCTAACTATGGCTACACCTTC. Translating gives CASSLTLGGANYGYTF.

This clone was detected once. V gene TRBV11-3 combines with J gene TRBJ2-2, with D possibly being TRBD1 (6 bases). The V and J ends lost 5 bases and 4 bases respectively, with 11 bases between them. Germline assignment: CDR1 SGHNT and CDR2 YENEEA. The CDR3 runs to 14 residues. Here the CDR3 DNA reads TGTGCCAGCAGCCGGCAGGGGCGCACCGGGGAGCTGTTTTTT. This sequence encodes CASSRQGRTGELFF.

V is TRBV5-5 and J is TRBJ2-1; 7 bases fit TRBD1. CDR1 and CDR2 (germline): SGHKS, YYEKEE (reference sequence). CDR3 length equals 14 residues. V was pared by 5 bases and J by 5 bases, with 7 bases of the junction left unmatched. The CDR3 loop is CASRPTGDDNEQFF. As DNA, the CDR3 is TGTGCCAGCAGACCAACAGGGGACGACAATGAGCAGTTCTTC. Together with reference TRBV5-5 and TRBJ2-1, the CDR3 gives the full variable domain: DAGVTQSPTHLIKTRGQQVTLRCSPISGHKSVSWYQQVLGQGPQFIFQYYEKEERGRGNFPDRFSARQFPNYSSELNVNALLLGDSALYLCASRPTGDDNEQFFGPGTRLTVL.

This chain links TRBV7-2 with TRBJ2-1, with 8 nucleotides matching TRBD2. Germline V gene sequence: CDR1 SGHTA, CDR2 FQGNSA. V trimming: 3 bases; J trimming: 3 bases; junction bases outside the gene matches: 1. CDR3 length: 14 amino acids. The CDR3 sequence is CASSFSGIYNEQFF. The CDR3 DNA reads as TGTGCCAGCAGCTTTAGCGGGATCTACAATGAGCAGTTCTTC.

The chain employs TRBV28 and TRBJ2-3; TRBD2 matches 11 bases. Per the germline V gene, CDR1 is MDHEN and CDR2 is SYDVKM. The CDR3 spans 17 residues. V lost 3 bases to trimming and J lost 1 base; unmatched junction nucleotides: 6. The CDR3 is CASSFGQTSGGTDTQYF. The CDR3 region has the DNA TGTGCCAGCAGTTTCGGGCAGACTAGCGGGGGCACAGATACGCAGTATTTT.

The V gene is TRBV7-2, the J gene TRBJ1-3, with D possibly TRBD1 on 6 matching bases. V was cut by 5 bases and J by 0 bases, with 11 bases left in between. Germline V lookup: CDR1 SGHTA, CDR2 FQGNSA. The CDR3 sequence is 15 residues long. CDR3 sequence reads: CASSRGQSSGNTIYF. CDR3 sequence (DNA): TGTGCCAGCAGCAGAGGACAGAGCTCTGGAAACACCATATATTTT.

The genes are TRBV12-2 and TRBJ2-5; the table gives TRBD1 as D, unverified against the DNA. TRBV12-2 is given as a pseudogene. The CDR3 covers 16 residues. The CDR3 bases are TGTGCAAGTCGCTTAGCGGGGGACAGGGGAGGGGAGACCCAGTACTTC. As protein: CASRLAGDRGGETQYF.

The V gene is TRBV4-1, the J gene TRBJ2-5; 8 bases map to TRBD1. Unmatched junction bases numbered 5, after V lost 4 bases and J lost 1 base. The CDR3 loop spans 15 amino acids. Per germline, CDR1 MGHRA and CDR2 YSYEKL. The CDR3 here is CASSLGTGAQETQYF. As DNA, the CDR3 is TGCGCCAGCAGCCTCGGGACAGGTGCCCAAGAGACCCAGTACTTC.